This record looks at one T cell receptor beta chain sequence and its context. The table lists this clonotype with many counts. Its recognized antigen is unknown. No base qualities exist here, and no much larger clone lies one base off it. Synthesis of TCR cDNA relied on 5'RACE template switching, a step that introduced a universal primer site along with unique molecular identifiers. Priming of cDNA synthesis was performed from both the TCR alpha and TCR beta constant segments. Two PCR steps were used to amplify libraries, with sample barcodes and sequencing adapters being added in the second step. Sequencing of libraries was performed on Illumina HiSeq 2500 (2x100 bp) or NovaSeq (2x150 bp). As for the authors' bioinformatics: MIGEC handled demultiplexing of reads and collapsing into UMI consensus sequences, while MiXCR performed V(D)J alignment. Clonotypes responding to the vaccine were identified with edgeR on replicate PBMC samples, with the criteria of FDR below 0.01 and a log2 fold change above 5 up to day 15. Each bulk clonotype received a CD4 or CD8 identity based on whether the sequenced CD4 or CD8 repertoire contained that clonotype at higher abundance. TCRdb handled the public reads itself, with Q25 trimming in fastp and clone calling in MiXCR, and kept productive beta chains. Records with the same CDR3 protein are collapsed into one entry carrying the most frequent genes and DNA. The V and J calls come from TCRdb's annotation, not from the publication. Across this sample there are 150,000 or so distinct CDR3 sequences, with more than 6.5% seen only once. The ten largest clones add up to more than 0.55% of the sample.

This record comes from a study of T cells after yellow fever vaccination (dated by TCRdb to 2018 to 2020). Looking at the study overall: Libraries from fractions with low cell numbers were prepared with the SMART-Seq v4 Ultra Low Input RNA kit. To follow T-cell clones before and after both primary and booster YFV17D yellow fever vaccination, bulk TCR alpha and beta repertoires underwent longitudinal sequencing. Two healthy male donors made up the cohort, one aged 18 to 30 years and the other aged 30 to 40 years. Bulk PBMC replicates and cell subsets were isolated from blood drawn at multiple timepoints before and after both primary and secondary immunization. What the authors observed across the whole study: Only two donors were included in the study, so the extent to which the findings can be generalized is limited. The secondary T-cell response was weaker than the primary response but faster, peaking on day 5 instead of day 15. After the booster, most clones that had expanded after primary vaccination were detected again (about 97% of CD4 and around 88% of CD8), suggesting broad maintenance of memory. A small share of clonotypes was detected in both CD4 and CD8 compartments, with the overlap likely arising from convergent recombination. Because abundant contaminating clonotypes from the bulk population could be contained in FACS-sorted repertoires, computational filtering was required.

The CDR3 runs 15 residues from the cysteine to the phenylalanine. The read is trimmed to its CDR3 DNA, 45 bases read in frame from base 1. CDR1 SGHAT and CDR2 FQNNGV are derived from the germline V gene. V is cut by 5 bases and J by 2 bases, and the space between the germline ends is 15 bases. The treatment or condition label, read with the paper, signifies: live attenuated yellow fever vaccine strain. A standard Ficoll-Paque protocol was used to isolate PBMCs from peripheral blood. CD4 and CD8 T-cell fractions were isolated with Dynabeads CD4 and CD8 positive selection kits. TriZol was used to extract RNA from bulk PBMCs, from CD4 and CD8 fractions, and from dextramer-positive and dextramer-negative fractions.

This TCR came from a man younger than 45 who received the YFV17D yellow fever vaccine. Material: CD4+ T cells sorted from PBMCs, obtained 10 days after the yellow fever booster vaccination. The rearranged segments are TRBV11-2 and TRBJ2-5; a tentative D match to TRBD2 spans 6 bases. The CDR3 region has the sequence CASSRRGGLQETQYF. The DNA is as follows: TGTGCCAGCAGCCGCCGGGGAGGCCTTCAAGAGACCCAGTACTTC.